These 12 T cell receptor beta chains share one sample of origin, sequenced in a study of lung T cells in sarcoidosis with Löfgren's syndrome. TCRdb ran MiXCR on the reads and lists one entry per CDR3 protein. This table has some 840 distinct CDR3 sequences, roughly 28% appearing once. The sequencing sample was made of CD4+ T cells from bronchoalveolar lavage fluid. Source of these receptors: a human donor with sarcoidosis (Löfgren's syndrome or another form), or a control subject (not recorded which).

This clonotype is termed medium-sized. The DNA of the CDR3 is TGTGCCAGCAGTTTTCGACTAGCGGGAGAATCCGGCAATGAGCAGTTCTTC. Translating it yields CASSFRLAGESGNEQFF. The chain has TRBV11-1 and TRBJ2-1, with 12 bases fitting TRBD2. Unmatched junction bases numbered 12, after V lost 6 bases and J lost 6 bases. The germline V gene has CDR1 SGHAT and CDR2 FQDESV (reference sequence). The CDR3 contains 17 residues.

This chain's CDR3 is CASTRPSGTQYF. CDR3 in DNA: TGTGCCAGCACGAGACCCTCTGGGACCCAGTACTTC. The rearrangement uses TRBV12-3 or TRBV12-4 and TRBJ2-5; D not certain. Trimming removed 7 bases from V and 7 bases from J, with 13 bases in between. This CDR3 spans 12 amino acids.

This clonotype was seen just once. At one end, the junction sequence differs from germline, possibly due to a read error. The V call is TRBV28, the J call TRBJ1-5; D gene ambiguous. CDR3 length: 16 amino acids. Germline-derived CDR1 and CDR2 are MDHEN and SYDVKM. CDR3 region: CASSSPGVGFHQPQHF. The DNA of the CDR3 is TGTGCCAGCAGTTCCCCCGGGGTAGGCTTCCATCAGCCCCAGCACTTT.

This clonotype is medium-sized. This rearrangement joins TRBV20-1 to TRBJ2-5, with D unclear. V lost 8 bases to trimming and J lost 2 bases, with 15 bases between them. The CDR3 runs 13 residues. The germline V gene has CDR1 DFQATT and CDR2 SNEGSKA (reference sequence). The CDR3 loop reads CSCRIPPQETQYF. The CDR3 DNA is TGCAGTTGCCGGATCCCACCACAAGAGACCCAGTACTTC.

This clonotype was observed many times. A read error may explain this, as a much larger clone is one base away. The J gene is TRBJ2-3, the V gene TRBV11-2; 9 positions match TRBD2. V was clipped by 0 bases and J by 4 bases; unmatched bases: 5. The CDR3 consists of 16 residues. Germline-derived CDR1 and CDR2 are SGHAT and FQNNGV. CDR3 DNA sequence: TGTGCCAGCAGCTTAGACGTAGCGGGAGCCGCAGATACGCAGTATTTT. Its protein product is CASSLDVAGAADTQYF.

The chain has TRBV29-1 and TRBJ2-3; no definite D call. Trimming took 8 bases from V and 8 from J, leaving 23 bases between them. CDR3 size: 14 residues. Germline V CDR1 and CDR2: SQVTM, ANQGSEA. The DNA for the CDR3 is TGCAGCAGCCTCGGAGACCCCAAGGTCGGTACGCAGTATTTT. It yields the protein CSSLGDPKVGTQYF.

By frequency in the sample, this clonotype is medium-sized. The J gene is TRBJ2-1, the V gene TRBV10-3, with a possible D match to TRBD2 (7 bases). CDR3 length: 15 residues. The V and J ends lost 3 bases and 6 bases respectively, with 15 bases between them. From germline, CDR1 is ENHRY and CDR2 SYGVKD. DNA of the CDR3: TGTGCCATCAGTGAAATAAAGGGGGAGGGCAATGAGCAGTTCTTC. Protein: CAISEIKGEGNEQFF.

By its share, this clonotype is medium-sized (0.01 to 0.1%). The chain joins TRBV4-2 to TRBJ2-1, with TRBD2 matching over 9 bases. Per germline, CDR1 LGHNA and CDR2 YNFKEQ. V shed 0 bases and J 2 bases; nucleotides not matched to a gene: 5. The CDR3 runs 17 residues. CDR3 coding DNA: TGTGCCAGCAGCCAAGACCCGACTAGCGGAGCCTACAATGAGCAGTTCTTC. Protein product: CASSQDPTSGAYNEQFF.

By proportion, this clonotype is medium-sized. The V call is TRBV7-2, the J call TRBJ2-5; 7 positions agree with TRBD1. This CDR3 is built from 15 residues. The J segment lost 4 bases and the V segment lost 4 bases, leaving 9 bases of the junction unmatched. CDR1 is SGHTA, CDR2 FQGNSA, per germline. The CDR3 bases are TGTGCCAGCAGCTCCCAGGGACAGCCCAGAGAGACCCAGTACTTC. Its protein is CASSSQGQPRETQYF. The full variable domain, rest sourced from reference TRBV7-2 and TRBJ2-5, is GAGVSQSPSNKVTEKGKDVELRCDPISGHTALYWYRQSLGQGLEFLIYFQGNSAPDKSGLPSDRFSAERTGGSVSTLTIQRTQQEDSAVYLCASSSQGQPRETQYFGPGTRLLVL.

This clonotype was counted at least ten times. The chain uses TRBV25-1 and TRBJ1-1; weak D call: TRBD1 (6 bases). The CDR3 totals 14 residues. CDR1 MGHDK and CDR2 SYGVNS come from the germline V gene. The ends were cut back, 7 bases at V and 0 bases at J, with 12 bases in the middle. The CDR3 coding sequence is TGTGCCAGCAACTTACAGGGAGTGAACACTGAAGCTTTCTTT. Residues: CASNLQGVNTEAFF.

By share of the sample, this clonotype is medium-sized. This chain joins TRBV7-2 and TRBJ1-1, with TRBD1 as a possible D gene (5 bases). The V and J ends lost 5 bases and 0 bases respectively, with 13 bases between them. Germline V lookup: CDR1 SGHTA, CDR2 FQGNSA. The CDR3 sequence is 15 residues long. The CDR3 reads CASSPPQGMNTEAFF. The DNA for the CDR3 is TGTGCCAGCAGCCCTCCCCAGGGAATGAACACTGAAGCTTTCTTT.

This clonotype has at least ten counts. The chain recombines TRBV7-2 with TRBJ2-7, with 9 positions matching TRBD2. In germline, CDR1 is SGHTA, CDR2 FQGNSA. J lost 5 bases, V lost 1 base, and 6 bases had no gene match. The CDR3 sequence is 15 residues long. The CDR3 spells CASSLDGTSPHEQYF. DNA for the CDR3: TGTGCCAGCAGCTTAGATGGGACTAGCCCCCACGAGCAGTACTTC.